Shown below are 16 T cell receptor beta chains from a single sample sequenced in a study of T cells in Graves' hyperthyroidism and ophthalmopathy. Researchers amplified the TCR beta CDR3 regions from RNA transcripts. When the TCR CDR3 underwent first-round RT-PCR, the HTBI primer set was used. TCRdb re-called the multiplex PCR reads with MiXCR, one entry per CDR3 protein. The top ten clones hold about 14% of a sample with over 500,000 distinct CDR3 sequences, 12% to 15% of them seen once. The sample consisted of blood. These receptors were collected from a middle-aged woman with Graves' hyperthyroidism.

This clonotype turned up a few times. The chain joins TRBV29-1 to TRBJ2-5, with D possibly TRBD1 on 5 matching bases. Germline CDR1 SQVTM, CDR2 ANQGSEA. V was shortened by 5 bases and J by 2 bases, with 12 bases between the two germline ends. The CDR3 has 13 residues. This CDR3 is CSVLKSGQETQYF. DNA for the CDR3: TGCAGCGTTCTGAAGTCAGGGCAAGAGACCCAGTACTTC. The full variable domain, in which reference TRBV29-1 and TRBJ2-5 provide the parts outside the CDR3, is SAVISQKPSRDICQRGTSLTIQCQVDSQVTMMFWYRQQPGQSLTLIATANQGSEATYESGFVIDKFPISRPNLTFSTLTVSNMSPEDSSIYLCSVLKSGQETQYFGPGTRLLVL.

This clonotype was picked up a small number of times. As DNA, the CDR3 is TGTGCCATCAGTGAGTCGAAGGCAGTCGCTGAAGCTTTCTTT. This sequence encodes CAISESKAVAEAFF. The chain is built from TRBV10-3 and TRBJ1-1; no clear D gene. V was cut by 0 bases and J by 6 bases, with 11 bases left in between. The length of the CDR3 is 14 residues. Germline assignment: CDR1 ENHRY and CDR2 SYGVKD.

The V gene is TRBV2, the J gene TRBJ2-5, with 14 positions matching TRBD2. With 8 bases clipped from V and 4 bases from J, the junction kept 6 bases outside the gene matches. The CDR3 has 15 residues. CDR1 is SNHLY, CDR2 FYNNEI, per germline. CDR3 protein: CASPGTSGSGETQYF. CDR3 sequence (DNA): TGTGCCAGCCCCGGGACTAGCGGGAGTGGAGAGACCCAGTACTTC.

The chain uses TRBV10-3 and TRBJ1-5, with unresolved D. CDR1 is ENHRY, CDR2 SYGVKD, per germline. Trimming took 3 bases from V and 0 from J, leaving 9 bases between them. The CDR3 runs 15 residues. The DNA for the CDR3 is TGTGCCATCAGTGATGGAACGGATAGCAATCAGCCCCAGCATTTT. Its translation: CAISDGTDSNQPQHF.

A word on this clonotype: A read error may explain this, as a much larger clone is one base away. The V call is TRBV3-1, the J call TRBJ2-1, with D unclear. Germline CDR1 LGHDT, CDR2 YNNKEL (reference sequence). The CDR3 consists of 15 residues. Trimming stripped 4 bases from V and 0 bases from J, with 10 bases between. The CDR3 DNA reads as TGTGCCAGCAGCCCTGAGCGAAACTCCTACAATGAGCAGTTCTTC. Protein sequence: CASSPERNSYNEQFF.

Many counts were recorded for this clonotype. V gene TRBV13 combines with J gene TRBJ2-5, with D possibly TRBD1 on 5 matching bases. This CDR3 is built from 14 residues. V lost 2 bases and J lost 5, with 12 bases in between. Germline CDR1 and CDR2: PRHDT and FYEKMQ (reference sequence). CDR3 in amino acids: CASSLTGARETQYF. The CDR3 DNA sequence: TGTGCCAGCAGCTTAACTGGGGCGAGGGAGACCCAGTACTTC. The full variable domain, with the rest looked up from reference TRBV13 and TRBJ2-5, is AAGVIQSPRHLIKEKRETATLKCYPIPRHDTVYWYQQGPGQDPQFLISFYEKMQSDKGSIPDRFSAQQFSDYHSELNMSSLELGDSALYFCASSLTGARETQYFGPGTRLLVL.

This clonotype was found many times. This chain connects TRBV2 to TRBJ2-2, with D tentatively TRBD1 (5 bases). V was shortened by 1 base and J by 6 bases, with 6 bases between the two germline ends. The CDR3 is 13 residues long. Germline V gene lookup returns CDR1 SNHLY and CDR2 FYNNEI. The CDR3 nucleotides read TGTGCCAGCAGTGAAGGACAGCCCGGGGAGCTGTTTTTT. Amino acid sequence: CASSEGQPGELFF.

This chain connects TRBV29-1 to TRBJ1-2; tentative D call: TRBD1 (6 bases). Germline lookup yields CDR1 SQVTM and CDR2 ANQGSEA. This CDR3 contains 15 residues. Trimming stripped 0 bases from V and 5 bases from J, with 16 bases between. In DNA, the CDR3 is TGCAGCGTTGAAGATCGGGGCAGGGGAGAATATGGCTACACCTTC. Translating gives CSVEDRGRGEYGYTF. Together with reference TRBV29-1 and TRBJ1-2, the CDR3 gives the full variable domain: SAVISQKPSRDICQRGTSLTIQCQVDSQVTMMFWYRQQPGQSLTLIATANQGSEATYESGFVIDKFPISRPNLTFSTLTVSNMSPEDSSIYLCSVEDRGRGEYGYTFGSGTRLTVV.

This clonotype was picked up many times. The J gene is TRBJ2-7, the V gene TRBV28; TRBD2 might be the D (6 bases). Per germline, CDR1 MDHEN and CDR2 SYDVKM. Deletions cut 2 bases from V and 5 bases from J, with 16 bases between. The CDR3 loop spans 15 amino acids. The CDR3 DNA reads TGTGCCAGCAGTTTAAGCGGGCCGGGAGTCAACGAGCAGTACTTC. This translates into CASSLSGPGVNEQYF. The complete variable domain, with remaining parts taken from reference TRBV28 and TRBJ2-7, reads DVKVTQSSRYLVKRTGEKVFLECVQDMDHENMFWYRQDPGLGLRLIYFSYDVKMKEKGDIPEGYSVSREKKERFSLILESASTNQTSMYLCASSLSGPGVNEQYFGPGTRLTVT.

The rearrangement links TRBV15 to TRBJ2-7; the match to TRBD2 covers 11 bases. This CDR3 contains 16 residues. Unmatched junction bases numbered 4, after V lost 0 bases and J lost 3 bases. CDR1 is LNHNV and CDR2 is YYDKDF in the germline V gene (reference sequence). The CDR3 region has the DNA TGTGCCACCAGCAGAGACCCGACTAGCGGGATCTACGAGCAGTACTTC. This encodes CATSRDPTSGIYEQYF.

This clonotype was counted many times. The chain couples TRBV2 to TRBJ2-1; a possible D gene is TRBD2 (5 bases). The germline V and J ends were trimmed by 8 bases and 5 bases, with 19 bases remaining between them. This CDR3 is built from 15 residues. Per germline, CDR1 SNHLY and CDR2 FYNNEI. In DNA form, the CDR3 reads TGTGCCAGCTTTCGGACTCCCTTTAAGAACAATGAGCAGTTCTTC. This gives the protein CASFRTPFKNNEQFF.

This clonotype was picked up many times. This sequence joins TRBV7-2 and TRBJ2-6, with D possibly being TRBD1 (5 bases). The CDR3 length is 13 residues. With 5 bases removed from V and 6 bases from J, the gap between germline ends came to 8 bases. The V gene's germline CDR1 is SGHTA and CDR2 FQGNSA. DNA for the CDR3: TGTGCCAGCAGCCTACAGGCGGCCAACGTCCTGACTTTC. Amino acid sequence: CASSLQAANVLTF.

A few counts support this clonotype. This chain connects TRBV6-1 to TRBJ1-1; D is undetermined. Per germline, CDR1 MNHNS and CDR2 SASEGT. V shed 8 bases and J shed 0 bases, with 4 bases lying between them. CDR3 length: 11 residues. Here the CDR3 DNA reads TGTGCCAGCTTTATGAACACTGAAGCTTTCTTT. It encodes CASFMNTEAFF.

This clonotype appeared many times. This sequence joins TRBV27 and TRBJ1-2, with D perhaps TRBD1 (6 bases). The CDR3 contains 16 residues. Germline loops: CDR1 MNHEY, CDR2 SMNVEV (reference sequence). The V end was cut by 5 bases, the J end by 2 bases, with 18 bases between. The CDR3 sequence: CASSLNGGTINYGYTF. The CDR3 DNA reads TGTGCCAGCAGTCTCAACGGCGGGACAATCAACTATGGCTACACCTTC.

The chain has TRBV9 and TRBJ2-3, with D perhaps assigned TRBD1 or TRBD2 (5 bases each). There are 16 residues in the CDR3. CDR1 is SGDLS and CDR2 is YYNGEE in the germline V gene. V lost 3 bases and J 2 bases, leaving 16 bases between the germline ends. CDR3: CASSAPPGRNTDTQYF. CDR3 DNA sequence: TGTGCCAGCAGCGCTCCTCCGGGACGGAACACAGATACGCAGTATTTT.

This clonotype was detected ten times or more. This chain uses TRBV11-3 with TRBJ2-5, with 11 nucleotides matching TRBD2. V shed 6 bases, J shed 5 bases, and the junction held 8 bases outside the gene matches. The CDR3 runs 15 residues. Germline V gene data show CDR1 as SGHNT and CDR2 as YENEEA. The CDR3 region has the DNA TGTGCCAGCAGGCTAGCGGGAGGTTTGGGGGAGACCCAGTACTTC. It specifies CASRLAGGLGETQYF.